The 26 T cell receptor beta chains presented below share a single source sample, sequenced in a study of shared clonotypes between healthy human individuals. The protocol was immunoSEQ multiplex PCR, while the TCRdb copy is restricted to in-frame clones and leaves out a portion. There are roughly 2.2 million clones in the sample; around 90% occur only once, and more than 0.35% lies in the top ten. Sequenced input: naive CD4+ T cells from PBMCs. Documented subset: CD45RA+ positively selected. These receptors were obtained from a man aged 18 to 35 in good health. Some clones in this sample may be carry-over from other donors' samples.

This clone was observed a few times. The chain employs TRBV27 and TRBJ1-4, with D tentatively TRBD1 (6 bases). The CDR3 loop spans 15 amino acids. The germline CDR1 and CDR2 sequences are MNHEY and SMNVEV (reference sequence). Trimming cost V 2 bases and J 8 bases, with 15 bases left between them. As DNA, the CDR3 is TGTGCCAGCAGTTTAGCGGGGGGCGCAAGAGAAAAACTGTTTTTT. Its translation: CASSLAGGAREKLFF. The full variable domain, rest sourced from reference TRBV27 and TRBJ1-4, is EAQVTQNPRYLITVTGKKLTVTCSQNMNHEYMSWYRQDPGLGLRQIYYSMNVEVTDKGDVPEGYKVSRKEKRNFPLILESPSPNQTSLYFCASSLAGGAREKLFFGSGTQLSVL.

The CDR3 sequence is CASSEQTGIITGELFF. CDR3 coding DNA: TGTGCCAGCTCCGAACAGACAGGGATAATCACCGGGGAGCTGTTTTTT. This sequence joins TRBV2 and TRBJ2-2, with 7 bases that match TRBD1. Germline values: CDR1 SNHLY, CDR2 FYNNEI. J gave up 4 bases and V 8 bases, and 13 bases lay outside the gene matches. This CDR3 is 16 amino acids long. Full variable domain (remainder filled in from reference TRBV2 and TRBJ2-2): EPEVTQTPSHQVTQMGQEVILRCVPISNHLYFYWYRQILGQKVEFLVSFYNNEISEKSEIFDDQFSVERPDGSNFTLKIRSTKLEDSAMYFCASSEQTGIITGELFFGEGSRLTVL.

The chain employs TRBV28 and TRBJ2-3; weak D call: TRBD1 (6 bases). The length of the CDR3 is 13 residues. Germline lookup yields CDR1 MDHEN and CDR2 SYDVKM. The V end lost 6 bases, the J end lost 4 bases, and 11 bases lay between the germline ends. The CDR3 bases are TGTGCCAGCAGCAAACAGGGCCCAGATACGCAGTATTTT. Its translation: CASSKQGPDTQYF.

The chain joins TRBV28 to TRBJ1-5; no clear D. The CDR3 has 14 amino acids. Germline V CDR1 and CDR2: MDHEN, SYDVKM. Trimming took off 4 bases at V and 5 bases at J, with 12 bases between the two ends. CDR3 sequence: CASSSNYGHQPQHF. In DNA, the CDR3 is TGTGCCAGCAGTTCCAACTATGGCCATCAGCCCCAGCATTTT.

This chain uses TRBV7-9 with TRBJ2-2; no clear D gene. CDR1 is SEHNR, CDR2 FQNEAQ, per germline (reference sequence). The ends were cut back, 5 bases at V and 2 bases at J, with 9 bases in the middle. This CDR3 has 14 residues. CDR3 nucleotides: TGTGCCAGCAGCAACAGCATAAACACCGGGGAGCTGTTTTTT. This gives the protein CASSNSINTGELFF.

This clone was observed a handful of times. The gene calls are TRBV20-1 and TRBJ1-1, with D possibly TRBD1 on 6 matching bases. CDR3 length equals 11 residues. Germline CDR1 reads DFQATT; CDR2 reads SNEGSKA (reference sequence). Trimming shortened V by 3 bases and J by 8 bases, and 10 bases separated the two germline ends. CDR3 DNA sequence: TGCAGTGCTAGCTACAGGGTAGAAGCTTTCTTT. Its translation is CSASYRVEAFF.

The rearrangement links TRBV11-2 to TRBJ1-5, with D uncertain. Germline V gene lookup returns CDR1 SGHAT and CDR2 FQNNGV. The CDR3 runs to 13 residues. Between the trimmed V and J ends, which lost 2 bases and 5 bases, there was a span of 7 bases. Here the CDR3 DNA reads TGTGCCAGCAGCTTATCGTTGGATCAGCCCCAGCATTTT. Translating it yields CASSLSLDQPQHF.

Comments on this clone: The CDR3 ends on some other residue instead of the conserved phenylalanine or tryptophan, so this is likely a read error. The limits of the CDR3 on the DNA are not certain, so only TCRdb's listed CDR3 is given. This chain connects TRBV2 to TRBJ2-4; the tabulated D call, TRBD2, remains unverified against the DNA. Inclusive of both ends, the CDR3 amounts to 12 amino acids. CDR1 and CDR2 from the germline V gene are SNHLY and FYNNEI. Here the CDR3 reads CASSEAGAGVAV.

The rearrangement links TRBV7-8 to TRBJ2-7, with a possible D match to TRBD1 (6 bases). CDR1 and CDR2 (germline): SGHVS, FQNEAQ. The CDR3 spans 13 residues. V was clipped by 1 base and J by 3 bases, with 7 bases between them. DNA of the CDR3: TGTGCCAGCAGCTTAGGACAGGACTACGAGCAGTACTTC. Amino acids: CASSLGQDYEQYF.

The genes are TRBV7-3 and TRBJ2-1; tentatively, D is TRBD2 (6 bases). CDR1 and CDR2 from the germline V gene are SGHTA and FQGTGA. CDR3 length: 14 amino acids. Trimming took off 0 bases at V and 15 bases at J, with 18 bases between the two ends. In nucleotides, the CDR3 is TGTGCCAGCAGCTTAACGGGGGTAGGGACTTCTGCGTTCTTC. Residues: CASSLTGVGTSAFF.

The CDR3 sequence is CASSERREETQYF. DNA of the CDR3: TGTGCCAGCAGCGAAAGGAGAGAAGAGACCCAGTACTTC. The chain has TRBV6-6 and TRBJ2-5; D uncertain. This CDR3 spans 13 amino acids. CDR1 and CDR2 (germline): MNHNY, SVGAGI (reference sequence). V was clipped by 6 bases and J by 3 bases, with 11 bases between them.

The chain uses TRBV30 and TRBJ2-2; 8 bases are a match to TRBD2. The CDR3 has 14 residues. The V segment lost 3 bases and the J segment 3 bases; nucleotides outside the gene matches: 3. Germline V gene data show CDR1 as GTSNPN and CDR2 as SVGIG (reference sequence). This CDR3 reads CAWRSGGYTGELFF. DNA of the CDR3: TGTGCCTGGAGAAGCGGGGGTTACACCGGGGAGCTGTTTTTT.

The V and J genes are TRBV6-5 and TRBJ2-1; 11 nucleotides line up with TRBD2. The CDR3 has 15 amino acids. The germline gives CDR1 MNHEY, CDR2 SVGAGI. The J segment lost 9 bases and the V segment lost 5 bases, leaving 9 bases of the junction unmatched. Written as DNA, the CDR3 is TGTGCCAGCAGTCAAACTAGCGGGAGTGGGGGTGAGCAGTTCTTC. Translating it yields CASSQTSGSGGEQFF.

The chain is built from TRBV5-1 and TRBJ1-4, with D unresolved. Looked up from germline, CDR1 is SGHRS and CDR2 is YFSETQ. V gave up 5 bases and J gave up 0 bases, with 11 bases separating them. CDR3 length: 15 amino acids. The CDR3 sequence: CASSPTISTNEKLFF. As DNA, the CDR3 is TGCGCCAGCAGTCCCACCATTTCAACTAATGAAAAACTGTTTTTT.

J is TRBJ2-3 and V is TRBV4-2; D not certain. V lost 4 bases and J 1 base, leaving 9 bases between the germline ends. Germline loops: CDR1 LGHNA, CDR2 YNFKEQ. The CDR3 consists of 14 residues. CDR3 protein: CASSPGPRTDTQYF. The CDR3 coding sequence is TGTGCCAGCAGCCCCGGGCCCCGCACAGATACGCAGTATTTT.

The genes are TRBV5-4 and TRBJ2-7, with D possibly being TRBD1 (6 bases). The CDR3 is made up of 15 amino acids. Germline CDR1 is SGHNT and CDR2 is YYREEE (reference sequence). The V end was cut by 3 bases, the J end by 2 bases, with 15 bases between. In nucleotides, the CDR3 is TGTGCCAGCAGCTCCCCCCTGACAGGTACCTACGAGCAGTACTTC. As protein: CASSSPLTGTYEQYF.

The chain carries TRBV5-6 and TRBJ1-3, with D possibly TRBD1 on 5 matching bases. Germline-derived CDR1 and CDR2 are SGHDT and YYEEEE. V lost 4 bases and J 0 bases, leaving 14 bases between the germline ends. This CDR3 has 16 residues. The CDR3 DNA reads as TGTGCCAGCAGCCCCTTTTGGGGGATCTCTGGAAACACCATATATTTT. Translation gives CASSPFWGISGNTIYF.

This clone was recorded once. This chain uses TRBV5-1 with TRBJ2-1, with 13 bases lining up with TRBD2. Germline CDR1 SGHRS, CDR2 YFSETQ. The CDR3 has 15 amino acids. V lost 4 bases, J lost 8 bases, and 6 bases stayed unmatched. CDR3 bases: TGCGCCAGCAGCGTTGGACTAGCGGGAGCGGATGAGCAGTTCTTC. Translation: CASSVGLAGADEQFF.

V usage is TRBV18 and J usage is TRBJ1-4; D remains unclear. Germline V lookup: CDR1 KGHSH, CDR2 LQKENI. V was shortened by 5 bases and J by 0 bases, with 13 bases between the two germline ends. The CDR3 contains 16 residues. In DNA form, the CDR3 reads TGTGCCAGCTCATTATATACACGTGCAACTAATGAAAAACTGTTTTTT. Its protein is CASSLYTRATNEKLFF.

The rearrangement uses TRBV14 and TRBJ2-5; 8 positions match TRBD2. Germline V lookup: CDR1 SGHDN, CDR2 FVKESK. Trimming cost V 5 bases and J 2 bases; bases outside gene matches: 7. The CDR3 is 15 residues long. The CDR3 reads CASSKTGGIQETQYF. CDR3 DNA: TGTGCCAGCAGCAAGACGGGGGGGATTCAAGAGACCCAGTACTTC. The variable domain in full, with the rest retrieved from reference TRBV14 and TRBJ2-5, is EAGVTQFPSHSVIEKGQTVTLRCDPISGHDNLYWYRRVMGKEIKFLLHFVKESKQDESGMPNNRFLAERTGGTYSTLKVQPAELEDSGVYFCASSKTGGIQETQYFGPGTRLLVL.

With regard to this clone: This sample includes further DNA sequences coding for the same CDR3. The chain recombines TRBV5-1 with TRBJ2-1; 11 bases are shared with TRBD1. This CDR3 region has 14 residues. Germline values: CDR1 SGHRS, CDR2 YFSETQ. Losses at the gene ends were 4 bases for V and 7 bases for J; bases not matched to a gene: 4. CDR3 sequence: CASSTGTGGNEQFF. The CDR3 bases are TGCGCCAGCAGCACCGGGACAGGGGGTAATGAGCAGTTCTTC.

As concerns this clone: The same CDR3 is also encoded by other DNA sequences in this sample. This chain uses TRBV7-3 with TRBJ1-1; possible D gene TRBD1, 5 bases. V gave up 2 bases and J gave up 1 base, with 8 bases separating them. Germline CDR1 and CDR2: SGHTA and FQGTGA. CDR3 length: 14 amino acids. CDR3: CASSLSGGNTEAFF. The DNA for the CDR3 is TGTGCCAGCAGCTTATCCGGGGGGAACACTGAAGCTTTCTTT.

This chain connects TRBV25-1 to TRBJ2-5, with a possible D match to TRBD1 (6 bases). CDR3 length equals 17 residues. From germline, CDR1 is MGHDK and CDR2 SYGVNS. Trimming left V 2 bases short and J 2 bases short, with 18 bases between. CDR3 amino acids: CASSERMGQRGQETQYF. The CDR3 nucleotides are TGTGCCAGCAGTGAAAGGATGGGACAAAGGGGTCAAGAGACCCAGTACTTC.

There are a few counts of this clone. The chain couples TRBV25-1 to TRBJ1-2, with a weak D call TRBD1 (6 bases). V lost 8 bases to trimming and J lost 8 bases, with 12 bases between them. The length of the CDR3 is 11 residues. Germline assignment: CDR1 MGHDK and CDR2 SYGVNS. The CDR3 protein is CASGGPGGYTF. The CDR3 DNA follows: TGTGCCAGCGGGGGCCCTGGGGGCTACACCTTC.

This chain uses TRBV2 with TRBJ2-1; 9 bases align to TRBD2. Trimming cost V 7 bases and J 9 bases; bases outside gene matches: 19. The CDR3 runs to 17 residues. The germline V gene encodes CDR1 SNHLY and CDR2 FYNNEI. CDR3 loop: CASTVLRSGRSAGEQFF. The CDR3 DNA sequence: TGTGCCAGCACCGTACTACGAAGCGGGAGGTCTGCGGGTGAGCAGTTCTTC. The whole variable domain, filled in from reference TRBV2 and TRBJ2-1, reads EPEVTQTPSHQVTQMGQEVILRCVPISNHLYFYWYRQILGQKVEFLVSFYNNEISEKSEIFDDQFSVERPDGSNFTLKIRSTKLEDSAMYFCASTVLRSGRSAGEQFFGPGTRLTVL.

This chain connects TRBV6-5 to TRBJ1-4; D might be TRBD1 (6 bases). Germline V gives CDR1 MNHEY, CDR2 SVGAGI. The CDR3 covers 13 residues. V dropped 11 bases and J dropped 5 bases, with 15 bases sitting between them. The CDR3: CAGGAAINEKLFF. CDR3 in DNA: TGTGCCGGGGGCGCAGCTATAAATGAAAAACTGTTTTTT.